Listed below are T cell receptor beta chains from one sample, sequenced in a study of T cells in Graves' hyperthyroidism and ophthalmopathy. MiXCR, applied by TCRdb to the multiplex PCR reads, yields one record per CDR3 protein. The sample has some 600,000 distinct CDR3 sequences; about 15% are singletons. The specimen was blood. Receptors originate from a woman between 25 and 40 years old with Graves' hyperthyroidism that later progressed to Graves' ophthalmopathy. Each CDR3 is given with its conserved first and last residue. D genes are given only for firm matches. Clone size is not always given. Where it is, it says once, few, many or a class for expanded clones.

TRBV30	many	TRBJ2-7	TRBD1	TGTGCCTGGAGTGTAGGGACAGGGCATTCCCCGGCCCTGAACGAGCAGTACTTC	CAWSVGTGHSPALNEQYF
TRBV29-1	many	TRBJ2-7	.	TGCAGCGTTATTAAACGGGACAATAACTACGAGCAGTACTTC	CSVIKRDNNYEQYF
TRBV18	.	TRBJ2-5	.	TGTGCCAGCTCACCAAGGGCGGAGACCCAGTACTTC	CASSPRAETQYF
TRBV19	many	TRBJ2-1	.	TGTGCCAGTAGTGGCGGGATTCAGTACAATGAGCAGTTCTTC	CASSGGIQYNEQFF
TRBV28	many	TRBJ2-1	TRBD2	TGTGCCAGCAGTTTCGCTAGCGGGAGCTCCTACAATGAGCAGTTCTTC	CASSFASGSSYNEQFF
TRBV20-1	many	TRBJ1-1	TRBD1	TGCAGTGCTAACAGGGGGCTGGGGACTGAAGCTTTCTTT	CSANRGLGTEAFF
TRBV7-2	many	TRBJ1-5	.	TGTGCCAGCAGCCCTACCGACGGACAACCCGGTGGCAATCAGCCCCAGCATTTT	CASSPTDGQPGGNQPQHF
TRBV11-1	.	TRBJ2-7	TRBD2	TGTGCCAGCAGCTTATACGCGGGGGAGGCCTACCATCAGTACTTC	CASSLYAGEAYHQYF
TRBV12-3/TRBV12-4	many	TRBJ1-2	.	TGTGCCAGCAGTTCGAAAAGCCGCGGACTGCGGTATGGCTACACCTTC	CASSSKSRGLRYGYTF
TRBV12-3/TRBV12-4	many	TRBJ1-4	.	TGTGCCAGCAGTTTAGGGGGTCGGTTAAATGAAAAACTGTTTTTT	CASSLGGRLNEKLFF
TRBV18	many	TRBJ1-1	TRBD1	TGTGCCAGCTCGCCGGACAGGGGGATGGAAGCTTTCTTT	CASSPDRGMEAFF
TRBV5-6	.	TRBJ2-7	.	TGTGCCAGCAGCTTGGTAGTTGGTCCACAGCTCTACGAGCAGTACTTC	CASSLVVGPQLYEQYF
TRBV24-1	.	TRBJ2-3	.	TGTGCCACCAGTGAAGCTAGCGTTGATACGCAGTATTTT	CATSEASVDTQYF
TRBV19	few	TRBJ2-2	TRBD1	TGTGCCAGTAGACCGACAGGGGGGATCACCGGGGAGCTGTTTTTT	CASRPTGGITGELFF
TRBV11-2	many	TRBJ2-2	.	TGTGCCAGCAGCTTACCTGCCAGGGTCGCCGGGGAGCTGTTTTTT	CASSLPARVAGELFF
TRBV12-3/TRBV12-4	many	TRBJ1-1	.	TGTGCCAGCAGTTTAATGGGGGGCGCGGGGACTGAAGCTTTCTTT	CASSLMGGAGTEAFF
TRBV11-3	many	TRBJ1-4	TRBD1	TGTGCCAGCAGCTACAGGGGTGTTAATGAAAAACTGTTTTTT	CASSYRGVNEKLFF
TRBV30	many	TRBJ2-3	.	TGTGCCTGGACCTCACCTCAAAAGCGGACCACAGATACGCAGTATTTT	CAWTSPQKRTTDTQYF
TRBV12-3/TRBV12-4	many	TRBJ2-1	.	TGTGCCAGCAGTCCACGAAGAACTGACAATGAGCAGTTCTTC	CASSPRRTDNEQFF
TRBV5-1	.	TRBJ2-6	.	TGCGCCAGCAGCTTGGCCGGGCCTCTGGCGGGGGCCAACGTCCTGACTTTC	CASSLAGPLAGANVLTF
TRBV28	.	TRBJ1-2	TRBD1	TGTGCCAGCAGTTGGACGACAGGGCTATTCTATGGCTACACCTTC	CASSWTTGLFYGYTF
TRBV30	many	TRBJ1-1	.	TGTGCCTGGAGTCCCGGGGGGCGGACTGAAGCTTTCTTT	CAWSPGGRTEAFF
TRBV29-1	.	TRBJ1-5	.	TGCAGCGTTGAAGGGGGGGCGAATCAGCCCCAGCATTTT	CSVEGGANQPQHF
TRBV7-2	many	TRBJ2-1	TRBD2	TGTGCCAGCAGACTAGCGGGAGGCCCAGAGTTCTTC	CASRLAGGPEFF
TRBV14	many	TRBJ2-7	.	TGTGCCAGCAGCAGCTGGACGGCGGCCAACGAGCAGTACTTC	CASSSWTAANEQYF
TRBV4-1	many	TRBJ1-5	TRBD1	TGCGCCAGCAGCCGAGAGGACAGGGGTCAGCCCCAGCATTTT	CASSREDRGQPQHF
TRBV7-8	many	TRBJ2-4	.	TGTGCCAGCAGCCTCACTAATCTAGCCAAAAACATTCAGTACTTC	CASSLTNLAKNIQYF
TRBV25-1	many	TRBJ2-1	.	TGTGCCTCTCTCGGGGCAGGTAATGAGCAGTTCTTC	CASLGAGNEQFF
TRBV19	many	TRBJ1-1	.	TGTGCCAGTACCACCCGGGGGGGCATGAACACTGAAGCTTTCTTT	CASTTRGGMNTEAFF
TRBV10-2	.	TRBJ1-1	.	TGCGCCAGCAGTGAGAGGGTTAGGGCTGAAGCTTTCTTT	CASSERVRAEAFF
TRBV9	.	TRBJ1-1	.	TGTGCCAGCAGCGTAGTGACTGAAGCTTTCTTT	CASSVVTEAFF
TRBV7-2	many	TRBJ1-4	.	TGTGCCAGCGCTAGTGGTTCGGGGTCTTTTGAAAAACTGTTTTTT	CASASGSGSFEKLFF
TRBV20-1	many	TRBJ1-1	.	TGCAGTGCTCCACCCAGCGACGGGGGGATGAACACTGAAGCTTTCTTT	CSAPPSDGGMNTEAFF
TRBV5-5	.	TRBJ2-7	.	TGTGCCAGCACCATTTTTGGAAGGGACGAGCAGTACTTC	CASTIFGRDEQYF
TRBV24-1	.	TRBJ2-1	.	TGTGCCACCAGTGATCTGGAGGGGGGCCATGAGCAGTTCTTC	CATSDLEGGHEQFF
TRBV9	.	TRBJ2-1	.	TGTGCCAGCATCCCCCGAGATTTCAATGAGCAGTTCTTC	CASIPRDFNEQFF
TRBV27	many	TRBJ2-1	TRBD2	TGTGCCAGCTCTTCGGGAATTAGCGGGACCGAGGAGCAGTTCTTC	CASSSGISGTEEQFF
TRBV6-2/TRBV6-3	few	TRBJ2-6	.	TGTGCCAGCAGTTACGCTTCTGCCGGGGCCAACGTCCTGACTTTC	CASSYASAGANVLTF
TRBV3-1	many	TRBJ2-5	TRBD2	TGTGCCAGCAGCCAAGATGCCCCGGGCGGGAGAGAGACCCAGTACTTC	CASSQDAPGGRETQYF
TRBV2	.	TRBJ2-3	.	TGTGCCAGCAGCCAAGGGTCTCGGGACGAAAATACGCAGTATTTT	CASSQGSRDENTQYF
TRBV9	few	TRBJ1-4	.	TGTGCCAGCAGCGTAGGCTTAGTCGGCGAAAAACTGTTTTTT	CASSVGLVGEKLFF
TRBV6-5	many	TRBJ2-5	.	TGTGCCAGCAGTTACTCTGACATACAAGAGACCCAGTACTTC	CASSYSDIQETQYF
TRBV24-1	few	TRBJ2-1	TRBD2	TGTGCCACCAGTTTGAGCGGGAGGCCCGACAATGAGCAGTTCTTC	CATSLSGRPDNEQFF
TRBV7-2	.	TRBJ1-2	TRBD1	TGTGCCAGCAGCAACCGACAGGGGGGGTATGGCTACACCTTC	CASSNRQGGYGYTF
TRBV20-1	many	TRBJ1-1	.	TGCAGTGCTAGACCGCAGGGTGGTGGCACTGAAGCTTTCTTT	CSARPQGGGTEAFF